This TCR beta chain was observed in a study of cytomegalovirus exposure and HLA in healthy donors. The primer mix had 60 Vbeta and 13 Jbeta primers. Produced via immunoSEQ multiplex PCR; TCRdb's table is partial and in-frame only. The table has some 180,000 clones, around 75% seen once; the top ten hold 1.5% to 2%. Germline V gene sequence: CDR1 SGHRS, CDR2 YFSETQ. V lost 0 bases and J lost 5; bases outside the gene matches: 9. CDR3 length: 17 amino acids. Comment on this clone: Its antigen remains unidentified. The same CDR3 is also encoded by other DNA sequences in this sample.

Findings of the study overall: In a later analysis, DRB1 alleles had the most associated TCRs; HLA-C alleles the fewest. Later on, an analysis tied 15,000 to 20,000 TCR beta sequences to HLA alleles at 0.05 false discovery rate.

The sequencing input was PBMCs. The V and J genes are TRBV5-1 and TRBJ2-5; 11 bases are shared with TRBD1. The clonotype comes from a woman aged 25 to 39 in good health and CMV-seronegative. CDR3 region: CASSLAKGQGGLETQYF. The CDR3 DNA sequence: TGCGCCAGCAGCTTGGCCAAGGGACAGGGGGGGTTGGAGACCCAGTACTTC.